The subject of this entry is one TCR beta chain. The data originate from a study of blood T cell repertoires in COVID-19. Study details: The study drew acute and convalescent COVID-19 samples from the United States, Italy and Spain.

The CDR3 contains 14 residues. CDR1 is MGHRA, CDR2 YSYEKL, per germline. Trimming shortened V by 4 bases and J by 0 bases, and 10 bases separated the two germline ends. Clones were read by immunoSEQ multiplex PCR, and TCRdb kept only the in-frame ones, dropping some. The table shows roughly 390,000 clones, with about 85% occurring only once. This sequence joins TRBV4-1 and TRBJ2-7; possibly TRBD1 for D (5 bases). This clonotype was obtained from a young woman with acute or convalescent COVID-19. The source material was peripheral blood. CDR3 nucleotides: TGCGCCAGCAGCCCGGGCGACAGCTCCTACGAGCAGTACTTC. Amino acid sequence: CASSPGDSSYEQYF.